Below are 21 T cell receptor beta chains sequenced from a single sample in a study of blood T cell repertoires in COVID-19. Sequencing was performed with immunoSEQ multiplex PCR; in TCRdb, only in-frame clones are kept and a portion is missing. The sample has 100,000 to 150,000 clones, over 75% seen once. The sample was peripheral blood. The receptors here all came from a woman older than 75 with acute or convalescent COVID-19.

To note about this clone: Other nucleotide sequences from this sample produce the same CDR3. DNA of the CDR3: TGTGCTAGTGGTCCAGGACAGGGACGTGAAAAACTGTTTTTT. Residues: CASGPGQGREKLFF. The chain is built from TRBV12-5 and TRBJ1-4; 8 bases match TRBD1. CDR3 length: 14 residues. The junction had 6 bases not matched to a gene; V was cut back by 5 bases and J by 7 bases. Germline loops: CDR1 LGHNT, CDR2 FRNRAP.

The chain combines TRBV3-1 (or the pseudogene TRBV3-2) with TRBJ2-5; 7 nucleotides line up with TRBD1. With V trimmed by 5 bases and J by 5 bases, 11 bases remained unmatched. The CDR3 sequence is 15 residues long. Germline V lookup: CDR1 LGHDT, CDR2 YNNKEL (reference sequence). CDR3 nucleotides: TGTGCCAGCAGCTCCACCAAGACAGGGCTCGAGACCCAGTACTTC. It translates to CASSSTKTGLETQYF.

This clone was found once. This chain links TRBV6-5 with TRBJ1-5, with D perhaps matching TRBD1 (5 bases). V gave up 2 bases and J gave up 2 bases, with 10 bases separating them. Germline assignment: CDR1 MNHEY and CDR2 SVGAGI. The CDR3 spans 15 residues. This chain's CDR3 is CASSYRGEGNQPQHF. The CDR3 DNA sequence: TGTGCCAGCAGTTACAGGGGTGAGGGCAATCAGCCCCAGCATTTT.

The gene calls are TRBV19 and TRBJ1-3; D ambiguous. Germline assignment: CDR1 LNHDA and CDR2 SQIVND (reference sequence). CDR3 size: 16 residues. V was pared by 7 bases and J by 1 base, with 17 bases between. The CDR3 DNA follows: TGTGCCAGTAAAGACGCCGCAGCTAGTTCTGGAAACACCATATATTTT. Translation: CASKDAAASSGNTIYF.

The V call is TRBV12-3 or TRBV12-4, the J call TRBJ1-5; D gene unclear. There are 13 residues in the CDR3. V was cut by 3 bases and J by 4 bases, with 7 bases left in between. The CDR3 is CASSLTGNQPQHF. CDR3 in DNA: TGTGCCAGCAGTTTGACGGGGAATCAGCCCCAGCATTTT.

This chain links TRBV5-4 with TRBJ2-5, with 7 bases fitting TRBD1. Trimming removed 0 bases from V and 7 bases from J; junction bases left unmatched: 6. CDR3 length: 14 amino acids. The germline V gene encodes CDR1 SGHNT and CDR2 YYREEE (reference sequence). DNA of the CDR3: TGTGCCAGCAGCTTGGAGGGGGCTCCACCGACCCAGTACTTC. Its protein product is CASSLEGAPPTQYF.

The rearrangement uses TRBV6-1 and TRBJ1-5; TRBD1 is a possible D gene (5 bases). The CDR3 extends over 14 amino acids. Trimming cost V 2 bases and J 12 bases, with 17 bases left between them. Germline values: CDR1 MNHNS, CDR2 SASEGT. The CDR3 DNA reads as TGTGCCAGCAGTGAACCTGGGGCCGGTGAGCGCCAGCATTTT. Amino acid sequence: CASSEPGAGERQHF.

The chain links TRBV5-6 to TRBJ1-5; D possibly corresponds to TRBD1 (5 bases). The germline V gene encodes CDR1 SGHDT and CDR2 YYEEEE. CDR3 length equals 16 residues. The ends were cut back, 0 bases at V and 4 bases at J, with 14 bases in the middle. The CDR3, as DNA: TGTGCCAGCAGCTTGGGCGGGACCTACCGTAATCAGCCCCAGCATTTT. Its translation is CASSLGGTYRNQPQHF.

The J gene is TRBJ1-3, the V gene TRBV5-1, with TRBD1 identical over 12 bases. V shed 4 bases, J shed 0 bases, and the junction held 14 bases outside the gene matches. This CDR3 spans 20 amino acids. Germline CDR1 SGHRS, CDR2 YFSETQ. CDR3 in DNA: TGCGCCAGCAGCGACGACCGGGACAGGGGGCTTAGGGGCTCTGGAAACACCATATATTTT. It yields the protein CASSDDRDRGLRGSGNTIYF. Full variable domain (missing parts from reference TRBV5-1 and TRBJ1-3): KAGVTQTPRYLIKTRGQQVTLSCSPISGHRSVSWYQQTPGQGLQFLFEYFSETQRNKGNFPGRFSGRQFSNSRSEMNVSTLELGDSALYLCASSDDRDRGLRGSGNTIYFGEGSWLTVV.

The chain carries TRBV19 and TRBJ1-2; a possible D gene is TRBD1 (5 bases). The length of the CDR3 is 16 residues. CDR1 and CDR2 from the germline V gene are LNHDA and SQIVND (reference sequence). V was pared by 6 bases and J by 8 bases, with 25 bases between. CDR3 residues: CASRDTGPLFSGGYTF. Written as DNA, the CDR3 is TGTGCCAGTAGGGACACCGGGCCTCTTTTCTCCGGAGGCTACACCTTC.

This clone has a single count. The gene calls are TRBV7-9 and TRBJ2-6, with a tentative D call TRBD1 (6 bases). Germline V gene lookup returns CDR1 SEHNR and CDR2 FQNEAQ (reference sequence). CDR3 length: 18 amino acids. V was cut by 4 bases and J by 0 bases, with 16 bases left in between. CDR3 coding DNA: TGTGCCAGCAGCTACGTGGGACATCAAGGCTCTGGGGCCAACGTCCTGACTTTC. Protein sequence: CASSYVGHQGSGANVLTF.

V usage is TRBV7-2 and J usage is TRBJ2-2; D is possibly TRBD2 (6 bases). Germline V gives CDR1 SGHTA, CDR2 FQGNSA. The germline V and J ends were trimmed by 2 bases and 2 bases, with 12 bases remaining between them. The CDR3 runs 16 residues. CDR3 loop: CASSLSGGANTGELFF. CDR3 sequence (DNA): TGTGCCAGCAGCTTAAGTGGCGGGGCAAACACCGGGGAGCTGTTTTTT.

The chain recombines TRBV5-1 with TRBJ2-1; 9 bases agree with TRBD2. The CDR3 is 16 amino acids. CDR1 and CDR2 from the germline V gene are SGHRS and YFSETQ. V trimming: 1 base; J trimming: 1 base; junction bases outside the gene matches: 3. CDR3 region: CASSLTTSGSYNEQFF. In DNA form, the CDR3 reads TGCGCCAGCAGCTTGACGACTAGCGGTTCCTACAATGAGCAGTTCTTC.

This clone is a singleton in its sample. The gene calls are TRBV24-1 and TRBJ2-7, with 9 bases aligning to TRBD1. Germline-derived CDR1 and CDR2 are KGHDR and SFDVKD. The CDR3 is made up of 14 amino acids. Germline trimming cut 3 bases from V and 3 bases from J; bases unmatched to any gene: 2. The chain's CDR3 is CATSDPGQGYEQYF. CDR3 sequence (DNA): TGTGCCACCAGTGATCCGGGACAGGGCTACGAGCAGTACTTC.

Only one count was recorded for this clone. V and J are TRBV6-5 and TRBJ2-1; 7 nucleotides align to TRBD1. Germline V CDR1 and CDR2: MNHEY, SVGAGI. The CDR3 loop spans 14 amino acids. Trimming removed 2 bases from V and 8 bases from J; junction bases left unmatched: 6. The CDR3 sequence: CASSYRGRRDEQFF. The CDR3 DNA reads TGTGCCAGCAGTTACAGGGGGCGCAGGGATGAGCAGTTCTTC.

This chain uses TRBV5-4 with TRBJ2-1; maybe TRBD2 (5 bases). The V gene lost 7 bases and the J gene lost 0 bases, with 14 bases spanning the gap. Germline assignment: CDR1 SGHNT and CDR2 YYREEE (reference sequence). The CDR3 sequence is 15 residues long. The CDR3 nucleotides read TGTGCCAGCGGGCCCCGAGGGAGCTCCTACAATGAGCAGTTCTTC. Encoded protein: CASGPRGSSYNEQFF.

This clone has a single count. The chain uses TRBV5-1 and TRBJ1-1; D may be TRBD1 (6 bases). V was trimmed by 1 base and J by 3 bases, leaving 13 bases between them. The V gene's germline CDR1 is SGHRS and CDR2 YFSETQ. CDR3 size: 15 residues. The CDR3 loop is CASSLQGLGDTEAFF. For the CDR3, the DNA is TGCGCCAGCAGCTTGCAGGGGTTGGGAGACACTGAAGCTTTCTTT.

The chain couples TRBV7-9 to TRBJ2-5, with 9 bases that match TRBD1. The CDR3 is 15 amino acids. CDR1 is SEHNR and CDR2 is FQNEAQ in the germline V gene (reference sequence). The J segment lost 5 bases and the V segment lost 3 bases, leaving 7 bases of the junction unmatched. The CDR3 region is CASSLTGGGRETQYF. Written as DNA, the CDR3 is TGTGCCAGCAGCTTGACAGGGGGAGGTAGGGAGACCCAGTACTTC.

The chain is built from TRBV11-3 and TRBJ2-2; the D gene is possibly TRBD2 (6 bases). The CDR3 totals 15 residues. V shed 2 bases and J shed 7 bases, with 14 bases lying between them. CDR1 is SGHNT, CDR2 YENEEA, per germline. Here the CDR3 DNA reads TGTGCCAGCAGCTTAAGCCCGGGAGTAAGCGGGGAGCTGTTTTTT. Translated: CASSLSPGVSGELFF.

This rearrangement joins TRBV4-1 to TRBJ2-7, with 12 nucleotides matching TRBD2. The V gene end was trimmed by 6 bases and the J gene end by 5 bases; junction bases not matched to a gene: 8. This CDR3 is built from 15 residues. Germline CDR1 MGHRA, CDR2 YSYEKL. In DNA form, the CDR3 reads TGCGCCAGCAGTCCGACGGGACTAGCGGGCGACGAGCAGTACTTC. Translating gives CASSPTGLAGDEQYF.

The rearrangement joins TRBV29-1 to TRBJ1-5; the match to TRBD1 covers 10 bases. Germline values: CDR1 SQVTM, CDR2 ANQGSEA. This CDR3 is 14 amino acids long. The J segment lost 2 bases and the V segment lost 6 bases, leaving 4 bases of the junction unmatched. The CDR3: CSVGTGAGNQPQHF. The CDR3 bases are TGCAGCGTCGGGACAGGGGCGGGCAATCAGCCCCAGCATTTT.